This T cell receptor (beta chain) comes out of a study of T cell responses to AZD1222 COVID-19 vaccine (dated by TCRdb to the early 2020s). General notes on the study: A total of around 240 trial participants underwent TCR sequencing, of whom approximately 200 had received two doses of AZD1222 and some 25 had received two doses of the MenACWY control vaccine. Enrollment into the trials was organized by age into subgroups of 18-55, 56-69 and 70-plus years, and those subgroups contained approximately 150, 30 and 60 TCR-sequenced participants, respectively.

In the case of this clone: There is no known antigen for this receptor. Base qualities are not recorded, but no much larger clone differs from it by a single base.

The CDR3 regions of human TCRbeta chains were analyzed by immunosequencing. Regarding the original processing steps: Repertoire TCRs were checked for matches against a reference library of SARS-CoV-2-specific TCRs that had been generated using the MIRA antigen-specificity platform. Breadth was defined as the fraction of unique TCRs that were SARS-CoV-2-associated, and depth was defined as the fraction of total T cells that were SARS-CoV-2-associated. Using the MIRA data, each spike-specific TCR was assigned both to the spike region to which the TCR was reactive and to a CD4 or CD8 class. Log10-transformed breadth and depth values were compared by one-way ANOVA with Sidak's multiple comparisons tests. TCRdb carries this immuneACCESS record with in-frame sequences only. Its versions omit some clonotypes, under half of them owing to an unresolved V gene in the studies checked, with the rest unexplained. D and trimming come from the DNA, and the V and J calls and clone size come from that table. Counted in this sample were 140,000 to 150,000 clones; approximately 90% of them appeared once. The leading ten clones occupy 2.5% to 4% of the sample.

Beyond this particular receptor, the publication reports: Epitopes outside the regions mutated in the B.1.351 and B.1.1.7 variants were reportedly recognized by nearly half of the unique spike-specific TCRs. CD4 TCRs associated with the vaccine covered the entire spike protein, and the dominant responses were in regions 160-218 and 743-854. Because no day 14 peak-response samples were available, the repertoires could be characterized only after the peak T cell response. The 56-69-year group was small, and its depth increase did not reach significance, likely because of low power. Participants were mostly white British, with more females than males. The authors suggested clonal diversity may have been underestimated. Conclusions about previously exposed vaccinees are limited because only six or seven AZD1222 recipients were SARS-CoV-2 seropositive at baseline. A significant rise in spike-specific TCR breadth and depth was observed after two AZD1222 doses relative to day 0 and relative to MenACWY recipients.

The sample's time point label is to be understood as: about 28 days (+/-7) after the second vaccine dose. Because spike-specific TCR depth and breadth did not differ between the two schedules, AZD1222 recipients who got a second dose at roughly 4 weeks were pooled with those who got a second dose at roughly 12 weeks. The vaccinee samples were drawn from two UK trials, COV001 and COV002, one of which was a single-blind randomized controlled phase 2/3 trial testing AZD1222 (ChAdOx1 nCoV-19) in healthy adults. For TCRbeta chain sequencing, PBMC samples from trial participants were taken at day 0 and at day 28 after the second dose. This sequence was found in an adult who received the AZD1222 COVID-19 vaccine. The sequencing used peripheral blood, collected 28 days after the second AZD1222 dose.

The CDR3 loop reads CASSYSQSGGTEAFF. The DNA reads as follows: TGTGCCAGCAGTTACTCTCAATCAGGGGGAACTGAAGCTTTCTTT. This chain is built from TRBV6-5 and TRBJ1-1, and 7 bases in between align with TRBD1. CDR1 and CDR2 are read off the germline V gene as MNHEY and SVGAGI. The CDR3 runs 15 residues from the cysteine to the phenylalanine. Just the 45-base CDR3 DNA is kept, in frame starting at base 1. V has 0 bases trimmed and J has 5 bases trimmed; junction bases matching no gene number 6.